This is a list of T cell receptor beta chains from one sample in a study of blood T cell repertoires in COVID-19. The assay was immunoSEQ multiplex PCR, and TCRdb's table has in-frame clones only and misses some. The repertoire includes 60,000 to 90,000 clones, approximately 92% of them detected once, and roughly 0.73% sits in the top ten. The sample was peripheral blood. These receptor sequences come from a woman of 80 years or more with acute or convalescent COVID-19. CDR3s include the opening cysteine and the closing phenylalanine or tryptophan. A D gene is named only where the DNA matches it firmly. Part of the rows lack a size; the others show once, few, many or a class for expanded clones.

clone_size: .
d_call: TRBD1
j_call: TRBJ1-6
v_call: TRBV7-3
cdr3_aa: CASRPDRAGPLHF
cdr3_nt: TGTGCCAGCAGGCCTGACAGGGCCGGGCCCCTCCACTTT

clone_size: .
d_call: .
j_call: TRBJ2-7
v_call: TRBV5-4
cdr3_aa: CASSTGTDSYEQYF
cdr3_nt: TGTGCCAGCAGCACCGGGACTGACTCCTACGAGCAGTACTTC

clone_size: .
d_call: .
j_call: TRBJ1-6
v_call: TRBV19
cdr3_aa: CASSPEGLGSYNSPLHF
cdr3_nt: TGTGCCAGTAGCCCGGAGGGACTAGGCTCCTATAATTCACCCCTCCACTTT

clone_size: .
d_call: TRBD2
j_call: TRBJ2-5
v_call: TRBV7-6
cdr3_aa: CASSLGLAGPQETQYF
cdr3_nt: TGTGCCAGCAGCTTGGGACTAGCGGGGCCTCAAGAGACCCAGTACTTC

clone_size: .
d_call: TRBD1
j_call: TRBJ1-1
v_call: TRBV7-2
cdr3_aa: CASSLDRGDTEAFF
cdr3_nt: TGTGCCAGCAGCTTAGACAGGGGTGACACTGAAGCTTTCTTT

clone_size: .
d_call: TRBD1
j_call: TRBJ1-3
v_call: TRBV6-1
cdr3_aa: CASSEVQGGFGNTIYF
cdr3_nt: TGTGCCAGCAGTGAAGTTCAAGGGGGCTTTGGAAACACCATATATTTT

clone_size: .
d_call: .
j_call: TRBJ1-3
v_call: TRBV28
cdr3_aa: CASSLVGTSSGNTIYF
cdr3_nt: TGTGCCAGCAGTTTGGTTGGCACAAGCTCTGGAAACACCATATATTTT

clone_size: .
d_call: .
j_call: TRBJ2-5
v_call: TRBV5-5
cdr3_aa: CASSPTGIVGQETQYF
cdr3_nt: TGTGCCAGCAGCCCAACAGGGATTGTGGGCCAAGAGACCCAGTACTTC

clone_size: .
d_call: .
j_call: TRBJ1-4
v_call: TRBV4-1
cdr3_aa: CASSQDPSGQTSTNEKLFF
cdr3_nt: TGCGCCAGCAGCCAAGATCCCTCCGGACAGACATCAACTAATGAAAAACTGTTTTTT

clone_size: .
d_call: .
j_call: TRBJ2-1
v_call: TRBV5-1
cdr3_aa: CASSLGLVNNEQFF
cdr3_nt: TGCGCCAGCAGCTTGGGCCTAGTAAACAATGAGCAGTTCTTC

clone_size: .
d_call: TRBD2
j_call: TRBJ2-2
v_call: TRBV25-1
cdr3_aa: CARKAGDTGELFF
cdr3_nt: TGTGCCAGAAAGGCGGGGGACACCGGGGAGCTGTTTTTT

clone_size: once
d_call: TRBD1
j_call: TRBJ1-4
v_call: TRBV5-6
cdr3_aa: CASSFGRDRPTNEKLFF
cdr3_nt: TGTGCCAGCAGCTTTGGAAGGGACAGACCCACTAATGAAAAACTGTTTTTT

clone_size: .
d_call: .
j_call: TRBJ1-2
v_call: TRBV29-1
cdr3_aa: CSVDDGRGSVYGYTF
cdr3_nt: TGCAGCGTTGACGACGGCCGGGGGTCCGTCTATGGCTACACCTTC

clone_size: .
d_call: .
j_call: TRBJ2-1
v_call: TRBV29-1
cdr3_aa: CSVEGEHSYNEQFF
cdr3_nt: TGCAGCGTTGAAGGTGAACACTCCTACAATGAGCAGTTCTTC

clone_size: few
d_call: TRBD2
j_call: TRBJ2-6
v_call: TRBV28
cdr3_aa: CASSKAGGAGANVLTF
cdr3_nt: TGTGCCAGCAGTAAAGCGGGAGGAGCTGGGGCCAACGTCCTGACTTTC

clone_size: .
d_call: TRBD1
j_call: TRBJ2-7
v_call: TRBV7-9
cdr3_aa: CASSLGVGGRHEQYF
cdr3_nt: TGTGCCAGCAGCTTAGGGGTAGGGGGCAGGCACGAGCAGTACTTC

clone_size: .
d_call: TRBD2
j_call: TRBJ2-1
v_call: TRBV5-4
cdr3_aa: CASSIRDYRNEQFF
cdr3_nt: TGTGCCAGCAGCATCCGGGACTACCGCAATGAGCAGTTCTTC

clone_size: .
d_call: TRBD1
j_call: TRBJ2-1
v_call: TRBV19
cdr3_aa: CASMRTGGDEQFF
cdr3_nt: TGTGCCAGTATGAGGACAGGGGGCGATGAGCAGTTCTTC

clone_size: .
d_call: .
j_call: TRBJ2-5
v_call: TRBV24-1
cdr3_aa: CATSDPGMETQYF
cdr3_nt: TGTGCCACCAGTGATCCAGGGATGGAGACCCAGTACTTC

clone_size: .
d_call: .
j_call: TRBJ2-1
v_call: TRBV5-4
cdr3_aa: CASSLEYSSYNEQFF
cdr3_nt: TGTGCCAGCAGCTTGGAATATAGCTCCTACAATGAGCAGTTCTTC

clone_size: .
d_call: TRBD1
j_call: TRBJ1-2
v_call: TRBV20-1
cdr3_aa: CSASKAGGRGGYTF
cdr3_nt: TGCAGTGCTAGTAAGGCAGGGGGCCGTGGTGGCTACACCTTC

clone_size: .
d_call: TRBD1
j_call: TRBJ1-1
v_call: TRBV19
cdr3_aa: CASSIVGGNTEAFF
cdr3_nt: TGTGCCAGTAGTATAGTAGGGGGCAACACTGAAGCTTTCTTT

clone_size: .
d_call: .
j_call: TRBJ1-1
v_call: TRBV6-5
cdr3_aa: CASFPPGGATEAFF
cdr3_nt: TGTGCCAGCTTTCCTCCTGGGGGGGCTACTGAAGCTTTCTTT

clone_size: .
d_call: TRBD2
j_call: TRBJ2-1
v_call: TRBV5-4
cdr3_aa: CASSAPSGRYVTYNEQFF
cdr3_nt: TGTGCCAGCAGCGCCCCTAGCGGGAGGTATGTGACCTACAATGAGCAGTTCTTC

clone_size: .
d_call: TRBD1
j_call: TRBJ2-2
v_call: TRBV6-5
cdr3_aa: CASRGTGNTGELFF
cdr3_nt: TGTGCCAGCAGAGGGACAGGAAACACCGGGGAGCTGTTTTTT

clone_size: .
d_call: TRBD2
j_call: TRBJ2-2
v_call: TRBV7-2
cdr3_aa: CASSRSGTRGITGELFF
cdr3_nt: TGTGCCAGCAGCCGCTCCGGGACTAGAGGTATCACCGGGGAGCTGTTTTTT

clone_size: .
d_call: .
j_call: TRBJ2-7
v_call: TRBV3-1/TRBV3-2
cdr3_aa: CASSQVLRTATYEQYF
cdr3_nt: TGTGCCAGCAGCCAAGTTCTCAGGACAGCAACCTACGAGCAGTACTTC

clone_size: once
d_call: .
j_call: TRBJ2-7
v_call: TRBV4-3
cdr3_aa: CASSQDNSPYEQYF
cdr3_nt: TGCGCCAGCAGCCAAGATAACAGCCCTTACGAGCAGTACTTC

clone_size: .
d_call: .
j_call: TRBJ1-2
v_call: TRBV27
cdr3_aa: CASSRTDFYGYTF
cdr3_nt: TGTGCCAGCAGCAGGACAGATTTCTATGGCTACACCTTC

clone_size: .
d_call: .
j_call: TRBJ1-1
v_call: TRBV13
cdr3_aa: CASSPRTNTEAFF
cdr3_nt: TGTGCCAGCAGCCCCCGTACAAACACTGAAGCTTTCTTT

clone_size: .
d_call: TRBD2
j_call: TRBJ2-3
v_call: TRBV9
cdr3_aa: CASSVSLAGVGDTQYF
cdr3_nt: TGTGCCAGCAGCGTTTCTCTAGCGGGAGTGGGAGATACGCAGTATTTT

clone_size: .
d_call: .
j_call: TRBJ2-2
v_call: TRBV3-1/TRBV3-2
cdr3_aa: CASSQLRQMNTGELFF
cdr3_nt: TGTGCCAGCAGCCAATTAAGACAGATGAACACCGGGGAGCTGTTTTTT

clone_size: .
d_call: .
j_call: TRBJ1-2
v_call: TRBV2
cdr3_aa: CASSGARGGYTF
cdr3_nt: TGTGCCAGCAGTGGGGCCCGGGGGGGCTACACCTTC

clone_size: .
d_call: .
j_call: TRBJ2-5
v_call: TRBV6-6
cdr3_aa: CASTTQVGVETQYF
cdr3_nt: TGTGCCAGCACGACGCAGGTTGGTGTAGAGACCCAGTACTTC

clone_size: .
d_call: .
j_call: TRBJ1-5
v_call: TRBV10-3
cdr3_aa: CAISRTAEGNQPQHF
cdr3_nt: TGTGCCATCAGTCGGACCGCGGAGGGCAATCAGCCCCAGCATTTT

clone_size: .
d_call: .
j_call: TRBJ1-1
v_call: TRBV7-2
cdr3_aa: CASSLTGTRAFF
cdr3_nt: TGTGCCAGCAGCCTCACCGGGACTCGGGCTTTCTTT

clone_size: .
d_call: TRBD2
j_call: TRBJ2-1
v_call: TRBV4-3
cdr3_aa: CASSQDFLAGGPPSYNEQFF
cdr3_nt: TGCGCCAGCAGCCAAGATTTCTTAGCGGGGGGCCCCCCTTCCTACAATGAGCAGTTCTTC

clone_size: .
d_call: .
j_call: TRBJ1-2
v_call: TRBV6-6
cdr3_aa: CASSYDAWLGYTF
cdr3_nt: TGTGCCAGCAGTTACGATGCTTGGCTTGGCTACACCTTC